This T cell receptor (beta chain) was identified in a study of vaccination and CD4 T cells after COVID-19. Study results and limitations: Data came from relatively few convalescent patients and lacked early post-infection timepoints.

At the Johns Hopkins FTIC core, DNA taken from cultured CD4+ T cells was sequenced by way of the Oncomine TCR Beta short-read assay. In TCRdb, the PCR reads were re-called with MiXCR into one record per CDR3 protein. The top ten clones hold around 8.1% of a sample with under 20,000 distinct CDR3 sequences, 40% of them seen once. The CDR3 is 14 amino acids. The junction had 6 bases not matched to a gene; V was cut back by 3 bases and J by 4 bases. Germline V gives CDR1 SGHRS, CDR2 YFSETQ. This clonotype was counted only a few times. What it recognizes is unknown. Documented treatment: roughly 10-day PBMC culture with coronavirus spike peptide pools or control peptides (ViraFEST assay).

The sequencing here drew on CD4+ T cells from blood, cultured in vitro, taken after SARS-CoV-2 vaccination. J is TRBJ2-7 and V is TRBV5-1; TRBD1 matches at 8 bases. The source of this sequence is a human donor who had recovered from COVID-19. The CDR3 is CASSSGQGTYEQYF. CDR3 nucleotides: TGCGCCAGCAGCTCAGGACAGGGAACGTACGAGCAGTACTTC.